The clone carrying this T cell receptor (beta chain) was counted only a few times. In the same sample, other DNA sequences code for this CDR3. The sample is drawn from a study of CD8+ T cells in alopecia areata. The authors extracted RNA and reverse transcribed it into cDNA as the sequencing template. The method was immunoSEQ multiplex PCR; TCRdb's version includes in-frame clones alone and lacks a portion of them. This sample carries approximately 180,000 clones, almost 65% of them seen once, and the ten largest clones take about 1.7%. Here the sequenced sample was CD4+ T cells sorted from blood, taken at week 0. The TCR was taken from a human donor with alopecia areata.

CDR3 region: CAWSTRQGADGYTF. The CDR3 nucleotides are TGTGCCTGGAGTACCCGACAGGGGGCTGACGGCTACACCTTC. The chain recombines TRBV30 with TRBJ1-2, with TRBD1 matching 10 bases. V was pared by 2 bases and J by 8 bases, with 8 bases of the junction left unmatched. The CDR3 is 14 residues long. CDR1 and CDR2 from the germline V gene are GTSNPN and SVGIG (reference sequence).